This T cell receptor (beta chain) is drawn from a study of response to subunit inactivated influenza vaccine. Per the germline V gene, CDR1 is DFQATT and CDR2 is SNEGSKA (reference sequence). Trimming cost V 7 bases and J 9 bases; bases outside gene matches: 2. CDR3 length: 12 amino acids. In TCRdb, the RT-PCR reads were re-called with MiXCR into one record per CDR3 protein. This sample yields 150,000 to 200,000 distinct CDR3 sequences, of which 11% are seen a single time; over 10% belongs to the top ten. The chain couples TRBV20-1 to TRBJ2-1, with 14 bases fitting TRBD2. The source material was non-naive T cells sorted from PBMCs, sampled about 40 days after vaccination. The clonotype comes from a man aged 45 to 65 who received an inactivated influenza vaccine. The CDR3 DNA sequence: TGCAGTGGGACTAGCGGGGGGCCTGAGCAGTTCTTC. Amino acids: CSGTSGGPEQFF.